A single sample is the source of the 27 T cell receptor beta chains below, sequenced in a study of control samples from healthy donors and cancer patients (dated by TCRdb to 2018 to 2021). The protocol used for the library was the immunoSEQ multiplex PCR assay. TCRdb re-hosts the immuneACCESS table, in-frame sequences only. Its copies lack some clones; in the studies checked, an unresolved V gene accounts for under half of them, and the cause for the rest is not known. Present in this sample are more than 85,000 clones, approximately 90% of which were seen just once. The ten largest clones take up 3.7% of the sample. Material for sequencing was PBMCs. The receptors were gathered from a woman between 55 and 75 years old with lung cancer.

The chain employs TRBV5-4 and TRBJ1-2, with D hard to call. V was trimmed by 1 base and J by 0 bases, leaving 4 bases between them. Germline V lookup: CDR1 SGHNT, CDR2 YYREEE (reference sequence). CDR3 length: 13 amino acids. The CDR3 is CASSLPSNYGYTF. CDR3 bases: TGTGCCAGCAGCTTGCCTTCTAACTATGGCTACACCTTC.

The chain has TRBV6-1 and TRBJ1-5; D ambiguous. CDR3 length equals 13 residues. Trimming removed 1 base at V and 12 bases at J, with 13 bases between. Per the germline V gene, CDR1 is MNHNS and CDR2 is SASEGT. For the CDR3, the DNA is TGTGCCAGCAGTGAAGGGGGTGCGGGTATCCAGCATTTT. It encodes CASSEGGAGIQHF.

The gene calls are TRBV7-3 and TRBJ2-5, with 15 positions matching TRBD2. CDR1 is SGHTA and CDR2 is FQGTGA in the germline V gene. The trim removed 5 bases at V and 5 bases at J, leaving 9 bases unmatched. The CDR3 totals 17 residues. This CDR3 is CASSPGLAGGLWETQYF. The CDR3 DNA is TGTGCCAGCAGCCCTGGACTAGCGGGGGGGCTTTGGGAGACCCAGTACTTC.

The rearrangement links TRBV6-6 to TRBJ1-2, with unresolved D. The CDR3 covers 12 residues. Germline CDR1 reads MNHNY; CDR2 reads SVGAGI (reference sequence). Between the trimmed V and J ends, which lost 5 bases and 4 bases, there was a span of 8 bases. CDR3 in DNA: TGTGCCAGCAGTGGAGTAGTCTATGGCTACACCTTC. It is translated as CASSGVVYGYTF.

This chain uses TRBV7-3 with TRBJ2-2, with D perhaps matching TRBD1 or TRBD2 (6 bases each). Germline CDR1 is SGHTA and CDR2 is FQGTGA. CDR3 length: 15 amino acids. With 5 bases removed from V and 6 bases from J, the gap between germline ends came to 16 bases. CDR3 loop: CASSPVSGAPGELFF. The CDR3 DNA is TGTGCCAGCAGCCCCGTCTCGGGGGCGCCCGGGGAGCTGTTTTTT.

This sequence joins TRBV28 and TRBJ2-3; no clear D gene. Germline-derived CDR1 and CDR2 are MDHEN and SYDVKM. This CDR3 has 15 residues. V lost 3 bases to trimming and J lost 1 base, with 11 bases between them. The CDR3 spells CASSFAGWGTDTQYF. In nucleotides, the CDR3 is TGTGCCAGCAGTTTCGCCGGCTGGGGCACAGATACGCAGTATTTT.

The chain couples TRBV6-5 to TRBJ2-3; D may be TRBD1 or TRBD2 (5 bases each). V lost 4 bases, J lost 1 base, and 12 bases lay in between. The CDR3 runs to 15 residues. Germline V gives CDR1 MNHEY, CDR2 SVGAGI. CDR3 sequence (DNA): TGTGCCAGCAGTTCCCCCATGGGGGGCACAGATACGCAGTATTTT. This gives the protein CASSSPMGGTDTQYF.

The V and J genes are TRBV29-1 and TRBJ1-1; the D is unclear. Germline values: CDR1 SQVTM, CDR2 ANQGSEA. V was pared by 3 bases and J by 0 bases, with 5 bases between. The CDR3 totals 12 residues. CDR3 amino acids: CSVDVVNTEAFF. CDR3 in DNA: TGCAGCGTTGATGTGGTGAACACTGAAGCTTTCTTT.

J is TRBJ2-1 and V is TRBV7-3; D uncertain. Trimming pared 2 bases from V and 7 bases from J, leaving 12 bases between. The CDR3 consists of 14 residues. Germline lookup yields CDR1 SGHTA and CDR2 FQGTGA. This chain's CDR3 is CASSLGTVHNEQFF. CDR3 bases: TGTGCCAGCAGCTTAGGAACGGTTCATAATGAGCAGTTCTTC.

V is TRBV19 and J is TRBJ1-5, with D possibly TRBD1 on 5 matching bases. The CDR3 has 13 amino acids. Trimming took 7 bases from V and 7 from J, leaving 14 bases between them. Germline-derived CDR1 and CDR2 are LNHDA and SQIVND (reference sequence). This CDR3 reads CASNTAREQPQHF. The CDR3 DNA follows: TGTGCCAGTAATACGGCCAGGGAGCAGCCCCAGCATTTT.

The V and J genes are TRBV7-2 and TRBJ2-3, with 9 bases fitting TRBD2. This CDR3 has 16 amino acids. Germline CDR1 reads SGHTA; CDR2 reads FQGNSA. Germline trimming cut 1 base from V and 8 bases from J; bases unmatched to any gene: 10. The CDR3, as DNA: TGTGCCAGCAGCTTAGGCGGCGGGGGGGCCGAGGGTACGCAGTATTTT. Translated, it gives CASSLGGGGAEGTQYF.

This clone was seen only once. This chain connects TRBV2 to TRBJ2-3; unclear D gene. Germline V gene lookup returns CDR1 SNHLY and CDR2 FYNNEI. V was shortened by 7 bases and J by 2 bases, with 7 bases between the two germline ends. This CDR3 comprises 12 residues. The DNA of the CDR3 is TGTGCCAGCAATGGGCTCACAGATACGCAGTATTTT. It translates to CASNGLTDTQYF. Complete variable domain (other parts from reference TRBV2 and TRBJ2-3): EPEVTQTPSHQVTQMGQEVILRCVPISNHLYFYWYRQILGQKVEFLVSFYNNEISEKSEIFDDQFSVERPDGSNFTLKIRSTKLEDSAMYFCASNGLTDTQYFGPGTRLTVL.

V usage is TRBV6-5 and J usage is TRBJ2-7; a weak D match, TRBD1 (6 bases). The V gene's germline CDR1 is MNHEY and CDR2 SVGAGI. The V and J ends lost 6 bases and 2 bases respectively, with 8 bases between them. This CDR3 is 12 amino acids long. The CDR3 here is CASRGDTYEQYF. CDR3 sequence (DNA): TGTGCCAGCAGGGGGGACACCTACGAGCAGTACTTC.

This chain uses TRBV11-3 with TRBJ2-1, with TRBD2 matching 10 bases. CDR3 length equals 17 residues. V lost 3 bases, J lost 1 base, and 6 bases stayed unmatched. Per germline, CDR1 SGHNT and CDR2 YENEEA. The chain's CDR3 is CASSFLTSGYSYNEQFF. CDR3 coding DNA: TGTGCCAGCAGCTTCCTGACTAGCGGGTATTCCTACAATGAGCAGTTCTTC.

DNA of the CDR3: TGTGCTAGTGGACGGGACAACCAAGAGACCCAGTACTTC. Translation: CASGRDNQETQYF. The rearrangement uses TRBV12-5 and TRBJ2-5, with D possibly matching TRBD1 (6 bases). V lost 6 bases, J lost 0 bases, and 8 bases lay in between. CDR1 and CDR2 from the germline V gene are LGHNT and FRNRAP. This CDR3 contains 13 residues.

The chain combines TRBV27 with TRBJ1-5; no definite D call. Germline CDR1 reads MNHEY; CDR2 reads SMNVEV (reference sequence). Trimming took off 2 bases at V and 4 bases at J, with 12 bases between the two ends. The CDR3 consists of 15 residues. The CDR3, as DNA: TGTGCCAGCAGTTTAGAAGGCGGACCAAATCAGCCCCAGCATTTT. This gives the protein CASSLEGGPNQPQHF.

The CDR3 here is CASSFDKLEAFF. DNA of the CDR3: TGTGCCAGCAGTTTTGACAAGCTTGAAGCTTTCTTT. The V and J genes are TRBV12-3 or TRBV12-4 and TRBJ1-1, with D hard to call. Trimming took 3 bases from V and 7 from J, leaving 9 bases between them. The CDR3 is made up of 12 amino acids.

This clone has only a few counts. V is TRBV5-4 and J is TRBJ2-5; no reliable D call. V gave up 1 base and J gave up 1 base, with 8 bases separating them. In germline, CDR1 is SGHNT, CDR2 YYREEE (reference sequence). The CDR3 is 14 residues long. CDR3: CASSLPKGQETQYF. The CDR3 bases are TGTGCCAGCAGCTTGCCGAAGGGCCAAGAGACCCAGTACTTC.

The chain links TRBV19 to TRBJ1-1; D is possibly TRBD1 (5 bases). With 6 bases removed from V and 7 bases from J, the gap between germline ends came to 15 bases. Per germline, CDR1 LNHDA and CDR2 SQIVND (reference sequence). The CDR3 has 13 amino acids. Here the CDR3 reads CASSAQGTGEAFF. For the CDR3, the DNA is TGTGCCAGTAGCGCTCAGGGAACGGGTGAAGCTTTCTTT.

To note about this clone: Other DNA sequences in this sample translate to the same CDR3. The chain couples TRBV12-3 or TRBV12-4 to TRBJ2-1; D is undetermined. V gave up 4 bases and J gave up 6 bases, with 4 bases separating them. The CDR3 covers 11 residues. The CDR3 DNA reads TGTGCCAGCAGTTCTTTCAATGAGCAGTTCTTC. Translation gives CASSSFNEQFF.

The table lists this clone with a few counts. The CDR3 DNA reads TGTGCCAGCAGAGACGGACGGAAGACCTCTGGAAACACCATATATTTT. Translating it yields CASRDGRKTSGNTIYF. V is TRBV6-6 and J is TRBJ1-3; D is ambiguous. CDR1 is MNHNY and CDR2 is SVGAGI in the germline V gene (reference sequence). The CDR3 is made up of 16 amino acids. Trimming removed 6 bases at V and 0 bases at J, with 15 bases between.

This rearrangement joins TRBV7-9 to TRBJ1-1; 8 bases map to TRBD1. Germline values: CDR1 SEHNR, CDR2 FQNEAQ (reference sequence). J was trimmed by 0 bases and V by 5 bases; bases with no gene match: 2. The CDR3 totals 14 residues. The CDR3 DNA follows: TGTGCCAGCAGCCTGGGACAGGTGAACACTGAAGCTTTCTTT. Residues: CASSLGQVNTEAFF.

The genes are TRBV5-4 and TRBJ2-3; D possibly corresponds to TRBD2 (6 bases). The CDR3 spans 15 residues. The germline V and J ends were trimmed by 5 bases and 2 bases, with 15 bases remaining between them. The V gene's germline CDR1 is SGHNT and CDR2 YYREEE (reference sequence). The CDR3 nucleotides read TGTGCCAGCAGACGGGACTTGCGTTACACAGATACGCAGTATTTT. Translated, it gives CASRRDLRYTDTQYF.

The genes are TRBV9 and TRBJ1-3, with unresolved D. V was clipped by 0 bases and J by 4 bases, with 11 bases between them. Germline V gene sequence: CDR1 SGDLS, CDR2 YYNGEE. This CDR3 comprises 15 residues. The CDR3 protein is CASSVGRAPGNTIYF. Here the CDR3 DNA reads TGTGCCAGCAGCGTAGGGAGGGCTCCAGGAAACACCATATATTTT.

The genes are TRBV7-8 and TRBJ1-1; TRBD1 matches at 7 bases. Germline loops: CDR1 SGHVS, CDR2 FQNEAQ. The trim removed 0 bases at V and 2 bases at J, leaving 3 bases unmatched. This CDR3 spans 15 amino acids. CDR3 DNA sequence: TGTGCCAGCAGCTTAGCGGGACAGTTCAACACTGAAGCTTTCTTT. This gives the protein CASSLAGQFNTEAFF.

CDR3 sequence reads: CASGLVEIIRNTEAFF. In nucleotides, the CDR3 is TGTGCTAGTGGTTTGGTAGAGATTATTCGCAACACTGAAGCTTTCTTT. The chain uses TRBV12-5 and TRBJ1-1, with D unclear. Trimming cost V 0 bases and J 2 bases, with 13 bases left between them. This CDR3 comprises 16 residues. Germline CDR1 reads LGHNT; CDR2 reads FRNRAP.

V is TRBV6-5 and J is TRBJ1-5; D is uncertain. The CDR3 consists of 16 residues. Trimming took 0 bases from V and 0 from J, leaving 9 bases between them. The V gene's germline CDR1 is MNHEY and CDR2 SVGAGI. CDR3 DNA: TGTGCCAGCAGTTACTCAAGGTCAAGTAGCAATCAGCCCCAGCATTTT. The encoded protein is CASSYSRSSSNQPQHF.